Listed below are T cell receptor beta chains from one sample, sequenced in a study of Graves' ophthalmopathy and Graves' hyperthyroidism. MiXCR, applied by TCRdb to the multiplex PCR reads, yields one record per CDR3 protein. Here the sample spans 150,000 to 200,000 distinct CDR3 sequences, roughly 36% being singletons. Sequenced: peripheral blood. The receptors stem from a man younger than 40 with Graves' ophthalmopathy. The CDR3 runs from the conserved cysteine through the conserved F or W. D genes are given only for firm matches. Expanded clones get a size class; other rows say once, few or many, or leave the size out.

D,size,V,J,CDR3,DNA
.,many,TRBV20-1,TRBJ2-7,CSARDLRRGDSYEQYF,TGCAGTGCTAGAGATCTGAGGCGGGGAGACTCCTACGAGCAGTACTTC
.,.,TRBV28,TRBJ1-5,CASSFPGPTNQPQHF,TGTGCCAGCAGTTTCCCAGGACCGACGAATCAGCCCCAGCATTTT
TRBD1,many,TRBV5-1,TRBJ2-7,CASTLGTGFYEQYF,TGCGCCAGCACCCTTGGGACAGGGTTCTACGAGCAGTACTTC
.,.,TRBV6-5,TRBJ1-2,CASSYRGLVDGYTF,TGTGCCAGCAGTTACCGGGGACTCGTGGATGGCTACACCTTC
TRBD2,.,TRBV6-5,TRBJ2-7,CASSYYVSGGYEQYF,TGTGCCAGCAGTTACTACGTTAGCGGGGGCTACGAGCAGTACTTC
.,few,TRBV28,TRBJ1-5,CASRTVYSNQPQHF,TGTGCCAGCAGGACGGTTTATAGCAATCAGCCCCAGCATTTT
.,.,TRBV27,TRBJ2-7,CASSLRGGPTYEQYF,TGTGCCAGCAGTTTAAGGGGGGGGCCTACCTACGAGCAGTACTTC
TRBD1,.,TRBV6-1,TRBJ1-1,CASRPGQNFFMNTEAFF,TGTGCCAGCAGACCGGGACAGAATTTCTTCATGAACACTGAAGCTTTCTTT
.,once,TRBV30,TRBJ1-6,CAWRRSSRSYNSPLHF,TGTGCCTGGAGGAGATCGAGTCGCTCCTATAATTCACCCCTCCACTTT
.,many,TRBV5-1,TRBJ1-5,CASRTVPGSNQPQHF,TGCGCCAGCAGAACTGTCCCAGGTAGCAATCAGCCCCAGCATTTT
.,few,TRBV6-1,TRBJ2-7,CASSQRLAGSTYEQYF,TGTGCCAGCAGCCAAAGGTTGGCAGGGTCTACCTACGAGCAGTACTTC
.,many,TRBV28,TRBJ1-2,CASSFLRNAGSYTF,TGTGCCAGCAGTTTCCTCCGGAATGCTGGAAGCTACACCTTC
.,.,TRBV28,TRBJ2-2,CASSSAFPRELFF,TGTGCCAGCAGTTCCGCGTTCCCCCGGGAGCTGTTTTTT
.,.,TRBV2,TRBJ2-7,CASRRDTLYEQYF,TGTGCCAGTAGACGGGACACCCTCTACGAGCAGTACTTC
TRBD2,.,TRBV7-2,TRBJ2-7,CASSSGGTPPKQYF,TGTGCCAGCAGCAGCGGGGGGACACCACCTAAGCAGTACTTC
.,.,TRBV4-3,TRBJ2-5,CASAEDRDYQETQYF,TGCGCCAGCGCGGAGGACCGGGACTACCAAGAGACCCAGTACTTC
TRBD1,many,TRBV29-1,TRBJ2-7,CSADRAGEQYF,TGCAGCGCGGACAGGGCGGGAGAGCAGTACTTC
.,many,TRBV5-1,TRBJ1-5,CASSLGANGQPQHF,TGCGCCAGCAGCTTGGGAGCAAACGGTCAGCCCCAGCATTTT
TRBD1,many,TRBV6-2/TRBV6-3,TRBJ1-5,CASSYDRVLTSNQPQHF,TGTGCCAGCAGCTACGACAGGGTCCTTACTAGCAATCAGCCCCAGCATTTT
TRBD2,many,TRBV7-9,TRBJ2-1,CASSSRAGGYNEQFF,TGTGCCAGCAGCTCTCGAGCGGGAGGCTACAATGAGCAGTTCTTC
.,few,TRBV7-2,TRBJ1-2,CASSLQGINGYTF,TGTGCCAGCAGCTTACAGGGGATAAATGGCTACACCTTC
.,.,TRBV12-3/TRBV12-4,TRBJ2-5,CASSLGRDAQETQYF,TGTGCCAGCAGTTTGGGAAGGGACGCTCAAGAGACCCAGTACTTC
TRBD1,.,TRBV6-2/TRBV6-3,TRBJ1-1,CASRRQGAPSGTEAFF,TGTGCCAGCAGGAGACAGGGGGCGCCTAGTGGTACTGAAGCTTTCTTT
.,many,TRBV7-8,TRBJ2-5,CASSLGRGEETQYF,TGTGCCAGCAGCTTAGGACGCGGGGAGGAGACCCAGTACTTC
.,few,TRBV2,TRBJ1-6,CASLYSGAQVSPLHF,TGTGCCAGCCTGTATAGTGGGGCGCAGGTTTCACCCCTCCACTTT
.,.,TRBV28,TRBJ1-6,CASSLSGGNNSPLHF,TGTGCCAGCAGTTTATCCGGGGGAAATAATTCACCCCTCCACTTT